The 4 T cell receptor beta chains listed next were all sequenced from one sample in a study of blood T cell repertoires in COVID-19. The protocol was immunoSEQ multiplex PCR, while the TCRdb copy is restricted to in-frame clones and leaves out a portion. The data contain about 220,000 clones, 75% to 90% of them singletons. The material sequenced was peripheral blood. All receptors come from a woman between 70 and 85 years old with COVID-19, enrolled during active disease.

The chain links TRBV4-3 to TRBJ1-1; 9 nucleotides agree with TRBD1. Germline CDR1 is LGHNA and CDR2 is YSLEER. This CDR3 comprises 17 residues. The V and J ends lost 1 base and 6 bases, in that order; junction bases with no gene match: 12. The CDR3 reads CASSQAVGQGWVAEAFF. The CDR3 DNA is TGCGCCAGCAGCCAAGCGGTCGGACAGGGGTGGGTGGCTGAAGCTTTCTTT.

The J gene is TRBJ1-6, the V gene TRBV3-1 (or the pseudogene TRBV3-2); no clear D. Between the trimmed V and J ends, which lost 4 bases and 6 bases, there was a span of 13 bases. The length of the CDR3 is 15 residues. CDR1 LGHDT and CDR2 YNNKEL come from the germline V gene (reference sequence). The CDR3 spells CASSLLREGNSPLHF. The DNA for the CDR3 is TGTGCCAGCAGCCTGTTAAGGGAGGGTAATTCACCCCTCCACTTT.

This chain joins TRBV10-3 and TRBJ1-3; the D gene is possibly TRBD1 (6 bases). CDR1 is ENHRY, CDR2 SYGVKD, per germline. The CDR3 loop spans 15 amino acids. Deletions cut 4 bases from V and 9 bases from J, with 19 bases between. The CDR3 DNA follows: TGTGCCATCAGTGCAGGGGCTGAGGGTGGTGTCACCATATATTTT. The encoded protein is CAISAGAEGGVTIYF.

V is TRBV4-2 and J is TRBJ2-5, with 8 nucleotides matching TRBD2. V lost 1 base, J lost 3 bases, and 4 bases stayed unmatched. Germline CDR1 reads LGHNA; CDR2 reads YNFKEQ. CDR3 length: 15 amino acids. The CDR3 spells CASSQGDGREETQYF. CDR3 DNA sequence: TGTGCCAGCAGCCAAGGGGACGGGAGGGAAGAGACCCAGTACTTC.